Listed here is a single T cell receptor beta chain. Its antigen is not identified. One entry per CDR3 protein results from TCRdb running MiXCR on the 5' RACE reads. The table has about 220,000 distinct CDR3 sequences, roughly 6.6% seen once. With 5 bases removed from V and 5 bases from J, the gap between germline ends came to 15 bases. The CDR3 totals 14 residues. Looked up from germline, CDR1 is MNHNS and CDR2 is SASEGT. These data come from a study of CD8 T cells in ankylosing spondylitis. Study findings and constraints: Characteristic, it appeared, of ankylosing spondylitis blood was a TCR beta motif of eight or nine highly homologous variants.

The V gene is TRBV6-1, the J gene TRBJ1-2, with D perhaps TRBD1 (5 bases). The TCR comes from a male donor with ankylosing spondylitis. Sequencing used blood, either unsorted or a sorted T cell fraction (not recorded which). This CDR3 is CASSPQEEGYGYTF. The CDR3 DNA follows: TGTGCCAGCAGTCCACAGGAAGAGGGATATGGCTACACCTTC.